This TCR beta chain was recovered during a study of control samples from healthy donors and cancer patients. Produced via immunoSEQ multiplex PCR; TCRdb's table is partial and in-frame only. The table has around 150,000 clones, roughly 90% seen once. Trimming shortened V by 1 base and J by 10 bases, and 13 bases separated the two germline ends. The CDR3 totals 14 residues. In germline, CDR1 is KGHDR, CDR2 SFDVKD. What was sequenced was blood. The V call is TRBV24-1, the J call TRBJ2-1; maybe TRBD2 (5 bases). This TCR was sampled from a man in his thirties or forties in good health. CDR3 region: CATSDFLPGTEQFF. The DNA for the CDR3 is TGTGCCACCAGTGATTTTCTACCGGGAACGGAGCAGTTCTTC.